Described below is a single T cell receptor (beta chain) sequence and its context. Two oligonucleotides, mixed equimolar, formed the beta constant-region primer covering TRBC1 and TRBC2. Nested alpha and beta constant-region primers with the SP2 primer drove four PCR rounds on ligated cDNA. TCRdb ran MiXCR on the UMI-ligation and nested PCR reads and lists one entry per CDR3 protein. The sample includes 80,000 or so distinct CDR3 sequences, approximately 10% of them seen just once. The CDR3 loop spans 15 amino acids. Germline assignment: CDR1 LGHNA and CDR2 YSLEER. J lost 7 bases, V lost 4 bases, and 6 bases had no gene match. This sample is drawn from a study of naive and memory T cell subsets.

This sequence was found in a human donor in good health. This sequence joins TRBV4-3 and TRBJ2-7; 14 bases agree with TRBD2. Sequenced: naive CD8+ T cells from blood. The chain's CDR3 is CASSRGLAGGDEQYF. CDR3 nucleotides: TGCGCCAGCAGCCGAGGACTAGCGGGAGGCGATGAGCAGTACTTC.